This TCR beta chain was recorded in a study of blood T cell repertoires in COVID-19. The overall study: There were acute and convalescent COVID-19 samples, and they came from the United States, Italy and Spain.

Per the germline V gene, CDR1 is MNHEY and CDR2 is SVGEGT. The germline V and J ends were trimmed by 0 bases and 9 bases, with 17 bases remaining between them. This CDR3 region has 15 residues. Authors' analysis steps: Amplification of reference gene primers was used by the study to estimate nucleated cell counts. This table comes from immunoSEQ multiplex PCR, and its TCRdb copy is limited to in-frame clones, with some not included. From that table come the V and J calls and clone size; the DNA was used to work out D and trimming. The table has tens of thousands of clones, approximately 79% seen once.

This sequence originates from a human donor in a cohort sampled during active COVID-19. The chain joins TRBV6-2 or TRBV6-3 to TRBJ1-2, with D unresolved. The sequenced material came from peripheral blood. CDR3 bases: TGTGCCAGCAGTTACTCGCCTTTTACGGTCGAGAGCTACACCTTC. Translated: CASSYSPFTVESYTF.